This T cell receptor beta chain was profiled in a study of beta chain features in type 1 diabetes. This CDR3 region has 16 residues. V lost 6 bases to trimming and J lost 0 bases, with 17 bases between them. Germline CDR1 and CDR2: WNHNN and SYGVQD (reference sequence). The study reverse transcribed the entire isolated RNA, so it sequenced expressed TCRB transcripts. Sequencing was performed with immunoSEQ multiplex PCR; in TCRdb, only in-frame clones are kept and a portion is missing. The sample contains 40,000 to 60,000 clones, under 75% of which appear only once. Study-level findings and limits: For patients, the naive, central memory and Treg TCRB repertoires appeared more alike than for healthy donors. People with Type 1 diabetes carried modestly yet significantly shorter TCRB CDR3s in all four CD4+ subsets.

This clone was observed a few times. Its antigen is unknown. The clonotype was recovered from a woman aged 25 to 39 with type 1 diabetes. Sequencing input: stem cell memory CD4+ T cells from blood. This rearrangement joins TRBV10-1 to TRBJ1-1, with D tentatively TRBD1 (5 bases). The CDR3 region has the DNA TGCGCCAGCAGCTCCGAACTGGGGCCCGTGAACACTGAAGCTTTCTTT. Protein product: CASSSELGPVNTEAFF.